Presented here are 7 T cell receptor beta chains from one specimen sequenced in a study of blood T cell repertoires in COVID-19. The repertoire was sequenced with immunoSEQ multiplex PCR; TCRdb's copy has only in-frame clones and lacks some. This table has 250,000 to 300,000 clones, roughly 89% appearing once. Sample: peripheral blood. The source is a middle-aged woman who had recovered from COVID-19.

DNA for the CDR3: TGTGCCAGCAGCCTACTGACAGGGCCTGGAAACACCATATATTTT. It is translated as CASSLLTGPGNTIYF. This chain joins TRBV7-9 and TRBJ1-3, with TRBD1 matching over 7 bases. CDR1 is SEHNR and CDR2 is FQNEAQ in the germline V gene (reference sequence). The length of the CDR3 is 15 residues. J gave up 2 bases and V 5 bases, and 6 bases lay outside the gene matches.

This clone was seen only once. The chain has TRBV10-1 and TRBJ2-2, with 10 bases matching TRBD1. V trimming: 8 bases; J trimming: 3 bases; junction bases outside the gene matches: 0. Germline V gene lookup returns CDR1 WNHNN and CDR2 SYGVQD (reference sequence). CDR3 length: 13 residues. The CDR3 is CASGTGDTGELFF. The CDR3, as DNA: TGCGCCAGCGGGACAGGGGACACCGGGGAGCTGTTTTTT.

This clone was detected once. The chain carries TRBV2 and TRBJ1-1; 8 nucleotides agree with TRBD1. Trimming cost V 2 bases and J 4 bases; bases outside gene matches: 3. The CDR3 has 14 residues. Germline values: CDR1 SNHLY, CDR2 FYNNEI. The CDR3 region is CASSEQGASTEAFF. CDR3 bases: TGTGCCAGCAGTGAACAGGGGGCTAGCACTGAAGCTTTCTTT. The variable domain in full, with the rest retrieved from reference TRBV2 and TRBJ1-1, is EPEVTQTPSHQVTQMGQEVILRCVPISNHLYFYWYRQILGQKVEFLVSFYNNEISEKSEIFDDQFSVERPDGSNFTLKIRSTKLEDSAMYFCASSEQGASTEAFFGQGTRLTVV.

The rearrangement joins TRBV2 to TRBJ2-3, with TRBD2 matching over 9 bases. With V trimmed by 6 bases and J by 4 bases, 8 bases remained unmatched. The CDR3 is 15 amino acids. The germline V gene has CDR1 SNHLY and CDR2 FYNNEI. This chain's CDR3 is CASRDSGSWADTQYF. DNA of the CDR3: TGTGCCAGCAGGGATAGCGGGAGCTGGGCAGATACGCAGTATTTT.

The V and J genes are TRBV7-6 and TRBJ2-7; TRBD1 matches at 7 bases. Trimming took 1 base from V and 7 from J; bases not matched to a gene: 10. This CDR3 contains 15 residues. Germline CDR1 is SGHVS and CDR2 is FNYEAQ. The CDR3 here is CASSLGNRGSDEQYF. The CDR3 DNA sequence: TGTGCCAGCAGCTTAGGGAACAGGGGATCGGATGAGCAGTACTTC.

The table lists this clone with a few counts. J is TRBJ2-7 and V is TRBV6-5; D is unresolved. Per the germline V gene, CDR1 is MNHEY and CDR2 is SVGAGI. With 8 bases removed from V and 3 bases from J, the gap between germline ends came to 11 bases. The CDR3 loop spans 12 amino acids. The CDR3 protein is CASGTVGYEQYF. The DNA of the CDR3 is TGTGCCAGCGGAACAGTCGGCTACGAGCAGTACTTC.

This chain links TRBV5-1 with TRBJ2-7; 7 bases are a match to TRBD2. The germline CDR1 and CDR2 sequences are SGHRS and YFSETQ. V trimming: 2 bases; J trimming: 2 bases; junction bases outside the gene matches: 4. This CDR3 comprises 14 residues. CDR3 residues: CASSFSGGTYEQYF. In DNA form, the CDR3 reads TGCGCCAGCAGCTTCTCGGGGGGAACCTACGAGCAGTACTTC. The whole variable domain, remainder taken from reference TRBV5-1 and TRBJ2-7, is KAGVTQTPRYLIKTRGQQVTLSCSPISGHRSVSWYQQTPGQGLQFLFEYFSETQRNKGNFPGRFSGRQFSNSRSEMNVSTLELGDSALYLCASSFSGGTYEQYFGPGTRLTVT.